Presented here are 18 T cell receptor beta chains from one specimen sequenced in a study of Ad26.COV2.S vaccination and SARS-CoV-2 variants. The sample's treatment: about 20 received Ad26.COV2.S at low or high dose, single or two shots; roughly five received placebo; per-sample allocation not given. Sampling occurred on day 63 after the first vaccine or placebo injection. The table came from immunoSEQ multiplex PCR; TCRdb's copy has only in-frame clones and leaves some out. The data show 300,000 to 350,000 clones, with roughly 86% seen just once and 1.5% to 2.5% held by the top ten. Sequences were derived from peripheral blood, sampled in a trial of Ad26.COV2.S vaccine versus placebo. These receptors originate from a person aged 18-60 years who received the Ad26.COV2.S COVID-19 vaccine or a placebo.

This rearrangement joins TRBV4-2 to TRBJ1-2; D is unresolved. This CDR3 comprises 16 residues. V was cut by 0 bases and J by 6 bases, with 17 bases left in between. Germline lookup yields CDR1 LGHNA and CDR2 YNFKEQ. CDR3 sequence: CASSQDGKTLYNGYTF. DNA of the CDR3: TGTGCCAGCAGCCAAGATGGAAAGACCTTATATAATGGCTACACCTTC.

The V gene is TRBV30, the J gene TRBJ2-7; 8 bases map to TRBD1. This CDR3 comprises 12 residues. V lost 4 bases to trimming and J lost 3 bases; unmatched junction nucleotides: 2. Germline V gene data show CDR1 as GTSNPN and CDR2 as SVGIG (reference sequence). The CDR3 DNA follows: TGTGCCTGGAACGACAGGGGCTACGAGCAGTACTTC. Its protein product is CAWNDRGYEQYF.

This chain uses TRBV4-1 with TRBJ1-3; no reliable D call. Deletions cut 4 bases from V and 0 bases from J, with 16 bases between. The CDR3 consists of 17 residues. Per the germline V gene, CDR1 is MGHRA and CDR2 is YSYEKL. CDR3 protein: CASSRPDRPSSGNTIYF. DNA for the CDR3: TGCGCCAGCAGCCGCCCCGACCGCCCCTCCTCTGGAAACACCATATATTTT.

This chain uses TRBV6-1 with TRBJ1-2; D gene unclear. This CDR3 region has 15 residues. Germline V gives CDR1 MNHNS, CDR2 SASEGT. Trimming stripped 0 bases from V and 2 bases from J, with 10 bases between. The CDR3 is CASSEANPANYGYTF. The CDR3 coding sequence is TGTGCCAGCAGTGAAGCTAATCCAGCCAACTATGGCTACACCTTC.

The chain combines TRBV5-1 with TRBJ1-4, with unresolved D. This CDR3 region has 15 residues. Between the trimmed V and J ends, which lost 0 bases and 5 bases, there was a span of 11 bases. CDR1 and CDR2 (germline): SGHRS, YFSETQ. The CDR3 spells CASSLADSKNEKLFF. In DNA form, the CDR3 reads TGCGCCAGCAGCTTGGCCGATTCAAAAAATGAAAAACTGTTTTTT.

The gene calls are TRBV5-1 and TRBJ1-4; D is undetermined. Trimming took off 2 bases at V and 5 bases at J, with 10 bases between the two ends. The CDR3 runs to 14 residues. The germline CDR1 and CDR2 sequences are SGHRS and YFSETQ. The CDR3 DNA follows: TGCGCCAGCAGCTTTGATCTGAAGAATGAAAAACTGTTTTTT. Translation: CASSFDLKNEKLFF.

The chain has TRBV24-1 and TRBJ2-1; 11 bases are shared with TRBD2. Germline CDR1 KGHDR, CDR2 SFDVKD. The CDR3 is made up of 14 amino acids. After removal of 7 bases from V and 7 bases from J, the junction contained 5 bases not matched to a gene. CDR3 DNA: TGTGCCACCAGCCCTAGCGGGGGGCCGAATGAGCAGTTCTTC. Translated: CATSPSGGPNEQFF.

The chain has TRBV29-1 and TRBJ2-3; D is perhaps TRBD1 or TRBD2 (6 bases each). Per germline, CDR1 SQVTM and CDR2 ANQGSEA. Trimming removed 5 bases at V and 4 bases at J, with 19 bases between. The CDR3 length is 15 residues. The CDR3 protein is CSVRRQPGAADTQYF. The CDR3 DNA reads TGCAGCGTTCGCAGACAGCCGGGGGCCGCAGATACGCAGTATTTT.

This clone was seen just once. This chain links TRBV4-3 with TRBJ2-2; D is ambiguous. Looked up from germline, CDR1 is LGHNA and CDR2 is YSLEER. The CDR3 length is 14 residues. V was pared by 1 base and J by 5 bases, with 8 bases between. CDR3 bases: TGCGCCAGCAGCCAAGCCCTTCTGACCGGGGAGCTGTTTTTT. Its translation is CASSQALLTGELFF.

In nucleotides, the CDR3 is TGCGCCAGCAGCCCAGCTGTTGTCAGAGGGAACACTGAAGCTTTCTTT. Its protein product is CASSPAVVRGNTEAFF. This chain connects TRBV4-1 to TRBJ1-1; no definite D call. Per the germline V gene, CDR1 is MGHRA and CDR2 is YSYEKL. V was pared by 4 bases and J by 1 base, with 16 bases between. This CDR3 region has 16 residues.

The rearrangement joins TRBV4-2 to TRBJ2-6; D gene ambiguous. The CDR3 runs to 16 residues. V was pared by 0 bases and J by 1 base, with 7 bases between. The germline V gene encodes CDR1 LGHNA and CDR2 YNFKEQ. The CDR3, as DNA: TGTGCCAGCAGCCAAGAAGGTGGATCTGGGGCCAACGTCCTGACTTTC. This gives the protein CASSQEGGSGANVLTF.

V and J are TRBV6-2 or TRBV6-3 and TRBJ2-7; D remains ambiguous. Per the germline V gene, CDR1 is MNHEY and CDR2 is SVGEGT. The CDR3 totals 13 residues. Deletions cut 3 bases from V and 4 bases from J, with 10 bases between. Here the CDR3 reads CASSYRDGYEQYF. The CDR3 DNA is TGTGCCAGCAGTTATAGGGATGGATACGAGCAGTACTTC.

The genes are TRBV5-8 and TRBJ1-1, with a possible D match to TRBD1 (6 bases). V lost 6 bases to trimming and J lost 1 base, with 16 bases between them. CDR1 and CDR2 (germline): SGHTS, YDEGEE. This CDR3 is built from 15 residues. The CDR3 spells CASMTDSYANTEAFF. The DNA for the CDR3 is TGTGCCAGCATGACGGACAGTTACGCGAACACTGAAGCTTTCTTT.

The V and J genes are TRBV7-2 and TRBJ2-7; D might be TRBD2 (6 bases). The V end lost 1 base, the J end lost 2 bases, and 9 bases lay between the germline ends. The CDR3 is 14 amino acids. Germline loops: CDR1 SGHTA, CDR2 FQGNSA. The CDR3 protein is CASSLGWGAYEQYF. CDR3 coding DNA: TGTGCCAGCAGCTTAGGGTGGGGGGCCTACGAGCAGTACTTC.

This rearrangement joins TRBV7-2 to TRBJ1-2; tentative D call: TRBD1 (6 bases). CDR1 is SGHTA, CDR2 FQGNSA, per germline. V dropped 6 bases and J dropped 2 bases, with 13 bases sitting between them. The CDR3 runs 14 residues. Here the CDR3 DNA reads TGTGCCAGCAGTGGGAACAGGGCGAACTATGGCTACACCTTC. Translation gives CASSGNRANYGYTF.

The rearrangement joins TRBV7-9 to TRBJ1-5; 8 nucleotides match TRBD1. V lost 5 bases and J lost 2; bases outside the gene matches: 2. The CDR3 sequence is 14 residues long. The germline CDR1 and CDR2 sequences are SEHNR and FQNEAQ (reference sequence). The CDR3 DNA is TGTGCCAGCAGCCAGGGGGCGGGCAATCAGCCCCAGCATTTT. It specifies CASSQGAGNQPQHF.

The rearrangement joins TRBV6-5 to TRBJ2-1, with 9 bases matching TRBD1. J gave up 5 bases and V 4 bases, and 9 bases lay outside the gene matches. Germline CDR1 is MNHEY and CDR2 is SVGAGI. The CDR3 extends over 16 amino acids. CDR3: CASSFRTGTGNNEQFF. The CDR3, as DNA: TGTGCCAGCAGTTTTCGGACCGGGACAGGGAACAATGAGCAGTTCTTC.

V and J are TRBV5-5 and TRBJ1-1, with 9 bases fitting TRBD1. The CDR3 spans 15 residues. Germline V gene lookup returns CDR1 SGHKS and CDR2 YYEKEE (reference sequence). The trim removed 4 bases at V and 3 bases at J, leaving 7 bases unmatched. CDR3 DNA sequence: TGTGCCAGCAGCCTCCGGGACAGGGAGGACACTGAAGCTTTCTTT. Its translation is CASSLRDREDTEAFF.